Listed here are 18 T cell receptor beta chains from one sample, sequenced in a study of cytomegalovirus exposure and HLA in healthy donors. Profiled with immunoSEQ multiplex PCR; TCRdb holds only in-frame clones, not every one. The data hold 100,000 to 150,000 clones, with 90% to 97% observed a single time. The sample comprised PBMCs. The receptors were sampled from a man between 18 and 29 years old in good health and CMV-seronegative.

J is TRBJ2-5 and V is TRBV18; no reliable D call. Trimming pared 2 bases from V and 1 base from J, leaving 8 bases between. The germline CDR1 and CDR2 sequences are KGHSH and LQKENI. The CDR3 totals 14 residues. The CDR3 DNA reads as TGTGCCAGCTCACCATTAGTAACCCAAGAGACCCAGTACTTC. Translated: CASSPLVTQETQYF. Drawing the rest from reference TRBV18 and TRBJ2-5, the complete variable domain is NAGVMQNPRHLVRRRGQEARLRCSPMKGHSHVYWYRQLPEEGLKFMVYLQKENIIDESGMPKERFSAEFPKEGPSILRIQQVVRGDSAAYFCASSPLVTQETQYFGPGTRLLVL.

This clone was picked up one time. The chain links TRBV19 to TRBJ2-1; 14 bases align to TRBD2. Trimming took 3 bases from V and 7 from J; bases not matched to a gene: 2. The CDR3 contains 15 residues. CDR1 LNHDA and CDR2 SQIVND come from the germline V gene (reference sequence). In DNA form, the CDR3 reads TGTGCCAGTAGTATGGGGACTAGCGGGAGAAATGAGCAGTTCTTC. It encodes CASSMGTSGRNEQFF.

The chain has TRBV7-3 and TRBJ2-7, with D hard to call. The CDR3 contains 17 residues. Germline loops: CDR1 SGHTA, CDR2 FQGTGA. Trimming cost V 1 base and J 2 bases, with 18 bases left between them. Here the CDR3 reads CASSLNPPRRAAYEQYF. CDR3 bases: TGTGCCAGCAGCTTAAACCCTCCCCGGAGAGCAGCCTACGAGCAGTACTTC.

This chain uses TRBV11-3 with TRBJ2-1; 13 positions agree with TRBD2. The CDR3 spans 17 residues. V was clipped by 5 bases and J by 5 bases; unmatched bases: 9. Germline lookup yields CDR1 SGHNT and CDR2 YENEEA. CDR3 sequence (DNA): TGTGCCAGCAGCGCCCGGACTAGCGGGAGCTCTCACAATGAGCAGTTCTTC. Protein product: CASSARTSGSSHNEQFF.

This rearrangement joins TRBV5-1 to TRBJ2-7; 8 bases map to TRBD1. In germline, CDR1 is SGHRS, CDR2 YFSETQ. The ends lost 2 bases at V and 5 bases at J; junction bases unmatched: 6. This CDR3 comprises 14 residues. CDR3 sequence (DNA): TGCGCCAGCAGCTTACAGGGGGGCACGGACGAGCAGTACTTC. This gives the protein CASSLQGGTDEQYF. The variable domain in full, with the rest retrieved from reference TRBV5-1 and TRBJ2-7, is KAGVTQTPRYLIKTRGQQVTLSCSPISGHRSVSWYQQTPGQGLQFLFEYFSETQRNKGNFPGRFSGRQFSNSRSEMNVSTLELGDSALYLCASSLQGGTDEQYFGPGTRLTVT.

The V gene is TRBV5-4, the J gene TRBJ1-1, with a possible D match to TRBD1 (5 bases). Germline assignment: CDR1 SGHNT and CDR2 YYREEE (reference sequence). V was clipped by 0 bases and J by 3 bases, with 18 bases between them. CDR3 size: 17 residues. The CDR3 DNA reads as TGTGCCAGCAGCTTGGTAGGAGGGGCTTATACCTACACTGAAGCTTTCTTT. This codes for CASSLVGGAYTYTEAFF.

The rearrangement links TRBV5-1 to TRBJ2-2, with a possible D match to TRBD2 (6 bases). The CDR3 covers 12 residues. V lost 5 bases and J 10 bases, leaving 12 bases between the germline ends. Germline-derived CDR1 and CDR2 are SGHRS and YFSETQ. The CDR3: CASRGGVVELFF. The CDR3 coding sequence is TGCGCCAGCAGGGGCGGGGTTGTGGAGCTGTTTTTT.

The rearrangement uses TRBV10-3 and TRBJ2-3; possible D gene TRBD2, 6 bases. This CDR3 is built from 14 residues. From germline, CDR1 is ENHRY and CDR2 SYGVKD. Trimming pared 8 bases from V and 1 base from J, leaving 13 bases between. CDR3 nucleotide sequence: TGTGCCATCGCAGAGGGCGGGGGCACAGATACGCAGTATTTT. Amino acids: CAIAEGGGTDTQYF.

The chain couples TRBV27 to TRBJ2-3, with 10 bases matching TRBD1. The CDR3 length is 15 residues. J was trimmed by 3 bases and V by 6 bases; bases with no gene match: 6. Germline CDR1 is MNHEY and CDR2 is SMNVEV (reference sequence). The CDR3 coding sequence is TGTGCCAGCAGCCTCCGGGACAGGGGTACAGATACGCAGTATTTT. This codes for CASSLRDRGTDTQYF.

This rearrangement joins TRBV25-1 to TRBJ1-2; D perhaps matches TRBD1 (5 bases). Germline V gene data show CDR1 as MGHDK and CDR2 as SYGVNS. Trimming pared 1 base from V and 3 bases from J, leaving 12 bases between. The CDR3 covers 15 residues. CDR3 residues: CASSEFSGGDYGYTF. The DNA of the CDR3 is TGTGCCAGCAGTGAATTCTCCGGGGGAGACTATGGCTACACCTTC.

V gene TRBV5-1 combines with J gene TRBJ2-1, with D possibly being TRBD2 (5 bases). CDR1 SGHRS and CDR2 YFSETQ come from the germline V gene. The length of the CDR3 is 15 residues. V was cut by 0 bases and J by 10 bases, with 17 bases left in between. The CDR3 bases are TGCGCCAGCAGCTTGGGGCGAGGGAGCGGCAACGAGCAGTTCTTC. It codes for CASSLGRGSGNEQFF.

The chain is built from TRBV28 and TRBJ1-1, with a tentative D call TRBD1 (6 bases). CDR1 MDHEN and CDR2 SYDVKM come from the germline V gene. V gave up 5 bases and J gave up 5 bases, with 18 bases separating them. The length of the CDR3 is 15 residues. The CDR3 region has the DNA TGTGCCAGCAGTAATGCAGGGGCGGGAGAAACTGAAGCTTTCTTT. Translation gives CASSNAGAGETEAFF.

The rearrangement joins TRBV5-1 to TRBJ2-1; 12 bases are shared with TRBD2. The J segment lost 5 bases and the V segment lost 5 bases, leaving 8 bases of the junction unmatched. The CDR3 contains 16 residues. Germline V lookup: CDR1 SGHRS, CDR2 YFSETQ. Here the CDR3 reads CASSIGLAGYNNEQFF. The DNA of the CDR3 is TGCGCCAGCAGTATTGGACTAGCGGGATACAACAATGAGCAGTTCTTC.

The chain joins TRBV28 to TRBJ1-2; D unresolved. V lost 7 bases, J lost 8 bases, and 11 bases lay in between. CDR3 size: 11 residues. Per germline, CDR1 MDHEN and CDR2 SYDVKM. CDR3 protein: CASNDLRGYTF. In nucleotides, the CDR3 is TGTGCCAGCAATGACCTCAGGGGCTACACCTTC.

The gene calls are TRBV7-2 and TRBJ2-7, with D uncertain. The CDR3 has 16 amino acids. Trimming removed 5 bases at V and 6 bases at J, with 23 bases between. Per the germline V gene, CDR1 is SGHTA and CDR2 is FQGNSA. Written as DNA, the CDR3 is TGTGCCAGCAGCCCTCCGTTGAGAGGTCTAGTCTCCGAGCAGTACTTC. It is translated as CASSPPLRGLVSEQYF.

This chain's CDR3 is CASSSDGTANTYEQYF. The DNA for the CDR3 is TGCGCCAGCAGCTCCGATGGGACAGCGAATACCTACGAGCAGTACTTC. The V and J genes are TRBV5-1 and TRBJ2-7; 7 bases agree with TRBD1. CDR3 length: 16 residues. J lost 2 bases, V lost 3 bases, and 11 bases had no gene match. Per the germline V gene, CDR1 is SGHRS and CDR2 is YFSETQ. The variable domain in full, completed from reference TRBV5-1 and TRBJ2-7, reads KAGVTQTPRYLIKTRGQQVTLSCSPISGHRSVSWYQQTPGQGLQFLFEYFSETQRNKGNFPGRFSGRQFSNSRSEMNVSTLELGDSALYLCASSSDGTANTYEQYFGPGTRLTVT.

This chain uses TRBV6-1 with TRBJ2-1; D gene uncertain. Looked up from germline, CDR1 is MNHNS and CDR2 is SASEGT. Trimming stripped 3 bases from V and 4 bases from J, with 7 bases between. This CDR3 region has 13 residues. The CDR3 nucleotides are TGTGCCAGCAGTGATCCGGGTTACAATGAGCAGTTCTTC. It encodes CASSDPGYNEQFF.

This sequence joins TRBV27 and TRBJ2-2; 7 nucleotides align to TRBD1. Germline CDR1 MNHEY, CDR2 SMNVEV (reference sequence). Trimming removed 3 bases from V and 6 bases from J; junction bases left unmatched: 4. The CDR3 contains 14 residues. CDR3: CASSLIQGAGELFF. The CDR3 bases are TGTGCCAGCAGTTTGATTCAGGGGGCCGGGGAGCTGTTTTTT.